The entry below gives a single T cell receptor beta chain sequence along with its context. The data were taken from a study of blood T cell repertoires in COVID-19. The method was immunoSEQ multiplex PCR; TCRdb's version includes in-frame clones alone and lacks a portion of them. The table records 350,000 or so clones, almost 90% of them present only once. This CDR3 spans 17 amino acids. V lost 0 bases, J lost 0 bases, and 12 bases lay in between. CDR1 SGHKS and CDR2 YYEKEE come from the germline V gene (reference sequence). This clonotype was sampled from a woman aged 25-40 years who had been exposed to COVID-19. Sequenced material: PBMCs or T cells enriched from blood (not recorded which). The chain links TRBV5-5 to TRBJ1-4; D is undetermined. In DNA, the CDR3 is TGTGCCAGCAGCTTGGCACCCCCAGGCTCAACTAATGAAAAACTGTTTTTT. It encodes CASSLAPPGSTNEKLFF.